The 12 T cell receptor beta chains reported below all come from one sample, sequenced in a study of regulatory T cells in long-lasting Graves disease. Sequencing libraries for TCR beta were prepared with iRepertoire HTBI primers and Arm-PCR of CDR3 regions. One entry per CDR3 protein results from TCRdb running MiXCR on the multiplex PCR reads. The table includes over 650,000 distinct CDR3 sequences, around 32% detected once. Stated time point: persistent/refractory GD, antithyroid drugs over 5 years with positive TRAb. RNA extracted from PBMCs served as the sequencing template. Sample: peripheral blood mononuclear cells (PBMCs), taken when the disease was refractory, from a patient treated with antithyroid drugs. The receptors were sampled from a female donor with Graves disease.

This chain uses TRBV7-3 with TRBJ1-1, with 9 bases aligning to TRBD1. CDR1 is SGHTA, CDR2 FQGTGA, per germline. The CDR3 loop spans 17 amino acids. J gave up 0 bases and V 5 bases, and 10 bases lay outside the gene matches. CDR3 sequence (DNA): TGTGCCAGCAGCCCAGACAGGGGGGGGAATATGAACACTGAAGCTTTCTTT. Amino acids: CASSPDRGGNMNTEAFF.

The chain joins TRBV29-1 to TRBJ1-2; D perhaps matches TRBD1 (6 bases). CDR1 and CDR2 from the germline V gene are SQVTM and ANQGSEA. Trimming took off 2 bases at V and 14 bases at J, with 18 bases between the two ends. The CDR3 contains 12 residues. The CDR3 sequence: CSVEYGGRKKTF. In nucleotides, the CDR3 is TGCAGCGTTGAATACGGGGGGCGTAAAAAAACCTTC.

This clonotype appeared once. V and J are TRBV3-1 and TRBJ2-3; D possibly corresponds to TRBD2 (6 bases). The length of the CDR3 is 15 residues. Germline V gene sequence: CDR1 LGHDT, CDR2 YNNKEL (reference sequence). Trimming left V 3 bases short and J 2 bases short, with 12 bases between. This chain's CDR3 is CASSHGSPSTDTQYF. Here the CDR3 DNA reads TGTGCCAGCAGCCACGGGAGCCCTTCCACAGATACGCAGTATTTT.

The gene calls are TRBV2 and TRBJ1-5, with D maybe TRBD1 (6 bases). The germline CDR1 and CDR2 sequences are SNHLY and FYNNEI. The CDR3 sequence is 12 residues long. Trimming removed 7 bases at V and 5 bases at J, with 9 bases between. The CDR3 bases are TGTGCCAGCAAAAGGACAGATCAGCCCCAGCATTTT. It is translated as CASKRTDQPQHF.

This clonotype has a handful of counts. The V and J genes are TRBV27 and TRBJ1-1; weak D call: TRBD1 (6 bases). V was shortened by 7 bases and J by 5 bases, with 11 bases between the two germline ends. The CDR3 contains 12 residues. CDR1 and CDR2 from the germline V gene are MNHEY and SMNVEV (reference sequence). CDR3 sequence (DNA): TGTGCCAGCATGAGGGGGAAGACTGAAGCTTTCTTT. The encoded protein is CASMRGKTEAFF.

This clonotype was counted once. This chain joins TRBV5-1 and TRBJ1-1; tentatively, D is TRBD1 (5 bases). The germline V and J ends were trimmed by 4 bases and 3 bases, with 13 bases remaining between them. This CDR3 spans 14 amino acids. Germline V CDR1 and CDR2: SGHRS, YFSETQ. Here the CDR3 reads CASSRSEGHTEAFF. CDR3 DNA sequence: TGCGCCAGCAGCCGGAGTGAGGGGCACACTGAAGCTTTCTTT.

The chain joins TRBV6-1 to TRBJ1-1; 8 bases agree with TRBD1. CDR3 length equals 16 residues. V dropped 6 bases and J dropped 2; count of bases not matched to a gene: 11. Germline lookup yields CDR1 MNHNS and CDR2 SASEGT. The CDR3 reads CASRVDRGSFNTEAFF. The CDR3 nucleotides are TGTGCCAGCAGAGTTGACAGGGGCTCGTTTAACACTGAAGCTTTCTTT.

This clonotype was seen only a few times. This chain connects TRBV7-9 to TRBJ1-2; 7 bases map to TRBD1. Losses at the gene ends were 5 bases for V and 2 bases for J; bases not matched to a gene: 8. The germline V gene has CDR1 SEHNR and CDR2 FQNEAQ (reference sequence). This CDR3 has 15 amino acids. CDR3 region: CASSNQDRSNYGYTF. The CDR3 DNA follows: TGTGCCAGCAGCAACCAGGACAGGTCGAACTATGGCTACACCTTC.

V is TRBV7-2 and J is TRBJ1-3; D may be TRBD1 (6 bases). The CDR3 runs to 15 residues. Germline values: CDR1 SGHTA, CDR2 FQGNSA. V gave up 1 base and J gave up 5 bases, with 12 bases separating them. CDR3 amino acids: CASSLGPQGRNTIYF. In nucleotides, the CDR3 is TGTGCCAGCAGCTTAGGCCCGCAGGGGAGAAACACCATATATTTT. Supplemented by reference TRBV7-2 and TRBJ1-3, the full variable domain reads GAGVSQSPSNKVTEKGKDVELRCDPISGHTALYWYRQSLGQGLEFLIYFQGNSAPDKSGLPSDRFSAERTGGSVSTLTIQRTQQEDSAVYLCASSLGPQGRNTIYFGEGSWLTVV.

This clonotype was recorded at least ten times. V is TRBV6-2 or TRBV6-3 and J is TRBJ1-1, with no clear D. This CDR3 is 13 amino acids long. Trimming shortened V by 7 bases and J by 1 base, and 10 bases separated the two germline ends. CDR1 MNHEY and CDR2 SVGEGT come from the germline V gene. For the CDR3, the DNA is TGTGCCAGCACCTATGACACGAACACTGAAGCTTTCTTT. This encodes CASTYDTNTEAFF.

This clonotype was seen many times. The J gene is TRBJ2-5, the V gene TRBV29-1; perhaps TRBD1 as D (6 bases). The CDR3 runs to 12 residues. V gave up 6 bases and J gave up 1 base, with 9 bases separating them. Germline V CDR1 and CDR2: SQVTM, ANQGSEA. As DNA, the CDR3 is TGCAGCGTGGGACACCTCCAAGAGACCCAGTACTTC. It is translated as CSVGHLQETQYF.

V is TRBV18 and J is TRBJ1-2, with TRBD1 identical over 7 bases. Germline-derived CDR1 and CDR2 are KGHSH and LQKENI. The CDR3 runs to 18 residues. Trimming removed 1 base from V and 6 bases from J; junction bases left unmatched: 17. CDR3 sequence: CASSPQGAGLAPPHGYTF. The DNA of the CDR3 is TGTGCCAGCTCACCACAGGGGGCAGGTCTTGCCCCGCCGCATGGCTACACCTTC.